Below are 10 T cell receptor beta chains sequenced from a single sample in a study of human T cells and chemical hapten exposure. Noted time point: pre-sensitization, week 0. Described treatment: therapeutic diphenylcyclopropenone sensitization with weekly scalp DPC. Each CDR3 protein gets one entry after TCRdb re-called the RACE reads with MiXCR. The sample records around 260,000 distinct CDR3 sequences, 8.6% being singletons. Here the sequenced sample was whole blood, taken in connection with sensitization to the hapten diphenylcyclopropenone (DPC). The receptors come from a woman between 40 and 50 years old with alopecia areata. Some clones in this sample may be carry-over from other donors' samples.

The chain couples TRBV28 to TRBJ2-7; D is possibly TRBD2 (6 bases). The germline V and J ends were trimmed by 3 bases and 3 bases, with 12 bases remaining between them. Germline CDR1 reads MDHEN; CDR2 reads SYDVKM. This CDR3 has 14 amino acids. The CDR3 nucleotides read TGTGCCAGCAGTTTCGAGGCGGGAAACTACGAGCAGTACTTC. It specifies CASSFEAGNYEQYF.

There are a few counts of this clonotype. The chain employs TRBV6-5 and TRBJ2-5; the D call may be TRBD1 or TRBD2 (7 bases each). This CDR3 has 16 amino acids. Per germline, CDR1 MNHEY and CDR2 SVGAGI. Trimming took 0 bases from V and 4 from J, leaving 15 bases between them. The CDR3 spells CASSYSPRGGRETQYF. The CDR3 DNA reads TGTGCCAGCAGTTACTCCCCCAGGGGGGGAAGAGAGACCCAGTACTTC.

This clonotype was seen at least ten times. The rearrangement joins TRBV9 to TRBJ1-1, with a possible D match to TRBD1 (5 bases). CDR1 is SGDLS, CDR2 YYNGEE, per germline. Trimming took 4 bases from V and 6 from J, leaving 16 bases between them. The CDR3 has 14 residues. CDR3 DNA sequence: TGTGCCAGCAGCCCCCGGGGGGGGTCCGCTGAAGCTTTCTTT. It translates to CASSPRGGSAEAFF.

The chain employs TRBV5-1 and TRBJ2-4; D ambiguous. Germline V gene lookup returns CDR1 SGHRS and CDR2 YFSETQ. V was pared by 0 bases and J by 8 bases, with 6 bases between. This CDR3 has 12 residues. The CDR3 reads CASSLEGYIQYF. In DNA, the CDR3 is TGCGCCAGCAGCTTGGAAGGGTACATTCAGTACTTC.

The chain is built from TRBV20-1 and TRBJ1-4; D not resolved. Germline CDR1 reads DFQATT; CDR2 reads SNEGSKA (reference sequence). The V end lost 7 bases, the J end lost 0 bases, and 12 bases lay between the germline ends. The CDR3 consists of 14 residues. DNA of the CDR3: TGCAGTGGAAGCCAAAGTGCAACTAATGAAAAACTGTTTTTT. Residues: CSGSQSATNEKLFF.

The chain recombines TRBV29-1 with TRBJ1-1; D not resolved. V was cut by 7 bases and J by 5 bases, with 8 bases left in between. Looked up from germline, CDR1 is SQVTM and CDR2 is ANQGSEA. The CDR3 is 10 residues long. The CDR3 here is CSAAKTEAFF. CDR3 coding DNA: TGCAGCGCCGCGAAGACTGAAGCTTTCTTT.

There are many counts of this clonotype. The chain is built from TRBV7-2 and TRBJ1-1; D not resolved. Germline CDR1 reads SGHTA; CDR2 reads FQGNSA. This CDR3 is 12 amino acids long. V lost 5 bases to trimming and J lost 1 base, with 5 bases between them. CDR3 sequence reads: CASSPQNTEAFF. The CDR3 nucleotides read TGTGCCAGCAGCCCACAGAACACTGAAGCTTTCTTT.

The chain joins TRBV7-3 to TRBJ2-5; possible D gene TRBD2, 6 bases. Between the trimmed V and J ends, which lost 5 bases and 2 bases, there was a span of 15 bases. This CDR3 is built from 15 residues. Germline loops: CDR1 SGHTA, CDR2 FQGTGA. The CDR3 coding sequence is TGTGCCAGCAGCCCAACGGGAGTAGCACAAGAGACCCAGTACTTC. Encoded protein: CASSPTGVAQETQYF. Looking up the rest from reference TRBV7-3 and TRBJ2-5 gives the full variable domain: GAGVSQTPSNKVTEKGKYVELRCDPISGHTALYWYRQSLGQGPEFLIYFQGTGAADDSGLPNDRFFAVRPEGSVSTLKIQRTERGDSAVYLCASSPTGVAQETQYFGPGTRLLVL.

The chain recombines TRBV27 with TRBJ2-5, with D perhaps TRBD2 (6 bases). Trimming removed 11 bases from V and 5 bases from J, with 15 bases in between. This CDR3 has 12 amino acids. Germline V CDR1 and CDR2: MNHEY, SMNVEV (reference sequence). This chain's CDR3 is CAQHGEEETQYF. The CDR3, as DNA: TGTGCCCAGCACGGGGAGGAGGAGACCCAGTACTTC.

The chain recombines TRBV5-1 with TRBJ2-1; the match to TRBD2 covers 7 bases. This CDR3 comprises 15 residues. CDR1 is SGHRS, CDR2 YFSETQ, per germline. V was clipped by 4 bases and J by 0 bases; unmatched bases: 4. CDR3 nucleotide sequence: TGCGCCAGCAGCGAGGGCGGGAGCTCCTACAATGAGCAGTTCTTC. Protein sequence: CASSEGGSSYNEQFF.